This TCR beta chain stems from a study of blood T cell repertoires in COVID-19. Looking at the study overall: Samples came from the United States, Italy and Spain, spanning acute and convalescent COVID-19. Sources were T cells, B-cell-depleted T cells, or PBMCs; the material itself was cDNA or gDNA.

The germline V and J ends were trimmed by 5 bases and 8 bases, with 17 bases remaining between them. The germline V gene has CDR1 SGDLS and CDR2 YYNGEE. This CDR3 spans 14 amino acids. In the authors' methods: Estimation of nucleated cell counts relied on the amplification of reference gene primers. TCRdb's copy holds only in-frame clones and misses some; the assay was immunoSEQ multiplex PCR. The DNA gave D and trimming, while V, J and clone size come from that table. The repertoire has 250,000 to 350,000 clones, more than 70% of them found once; the top ten carry roughly 8%. The chain is built from TRBV9 and TRBJ2-1; D might be TRBD2 (7 bases). Source material: peripheral blood. This sequence originates from a woman aged 45-59 years who had recovered from COVID-19. CDR3 DNA sequence: TGTGCCAGCAGTGCCCGAGGGGGGGTGCATGAGCAGTTCTTC. Protein: CASSARGGVHEQFF.